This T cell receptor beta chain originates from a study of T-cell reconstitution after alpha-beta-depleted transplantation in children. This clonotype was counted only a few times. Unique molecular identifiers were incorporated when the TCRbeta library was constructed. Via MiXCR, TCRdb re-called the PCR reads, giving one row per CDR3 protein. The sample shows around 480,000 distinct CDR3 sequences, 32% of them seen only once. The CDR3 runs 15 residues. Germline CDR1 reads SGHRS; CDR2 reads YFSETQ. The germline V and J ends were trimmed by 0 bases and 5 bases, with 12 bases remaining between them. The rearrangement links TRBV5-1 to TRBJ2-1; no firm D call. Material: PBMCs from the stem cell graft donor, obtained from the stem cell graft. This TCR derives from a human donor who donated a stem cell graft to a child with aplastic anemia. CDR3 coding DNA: TGCGCCAGCAGCTTGGCCGCCACAGCAAACAATGAGCAGTTCTTC. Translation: CASSLAATANNEQFF.